This T cell receptor (beta chain) was sequenced in a study of T cell responses to AZD1222 COVID-19 vaccine. Study outcomes and limitations: Donors were largely white British and mainly female; clonal diversity was possibly underestimated. Only a handful of people who got AZD1222 tested seropositive at baseline.

In regard to this clone: The antigen is not known.

The CDR3 is 11 amino acids. V was clipped by 4 bases and J by 1 base, with 1 base between them. CDR1 is SEHNR and CDR2 is FQNEAQ in the germline V gene (reference sequence). Clones were read by immunoSEQ multiplex PCR, and TCRdb kept only the in-frame ones, dropping some. The sample holds 70,000 to 80,000 clones; around 81% are singletons and the top ten take about 50%. Here the sequenced sample was peripheral blood, taken 28 days after the second AZD1222 dose. The TCR comes from an adult who received the AZD1222 COVID-19 vaccine. The rearrangement links TRBV7-9 to TRBJ2-5; D is uncertain. The CDR3, as DNA: TGTGCCAGCAGCTCCCAAGAGACCCAGTACTTC. It translates to CASSSQETQYF. Looking up the rest from reference TRBV7-9 and TRBJ2-5 gives the full variable domain: DTGVSQNPRHKITKRGQNVTFRCDPISEHNRLYWYRQTLGQGPEFLTYFQNEAQLEKSRLLSDRFSAERPKGSFSTLEIQRTEQGDSAMYLCASSSQETQYFGPGTRLLVL.